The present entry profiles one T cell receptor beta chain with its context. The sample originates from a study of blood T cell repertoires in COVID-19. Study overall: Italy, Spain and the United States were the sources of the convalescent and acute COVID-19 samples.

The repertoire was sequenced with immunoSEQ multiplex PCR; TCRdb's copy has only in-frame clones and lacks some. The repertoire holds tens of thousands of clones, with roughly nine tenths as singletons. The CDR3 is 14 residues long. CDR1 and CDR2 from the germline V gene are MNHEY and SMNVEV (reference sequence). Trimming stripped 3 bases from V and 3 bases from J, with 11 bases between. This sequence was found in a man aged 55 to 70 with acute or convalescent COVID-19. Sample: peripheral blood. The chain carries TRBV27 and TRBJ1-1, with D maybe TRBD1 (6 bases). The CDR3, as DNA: TGTGCCAGCAGTTTGGGGGGGCTATACACTGAAGCTTTCTTT. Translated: CASSLGGLYTEAFF.